This TCR beta chain was recovered during a study of T cell repertoires in cytomegalovirus infection. Study-wide context: An indication of both CMV infection and matching HLA type came from public TCR beta signatures. Study outcomes and limitations: HLA-C-restricted CMV-specific TCR beta clonotypes were dominant in the ex vivo response.

A few counts support this clonotype. Its target is not known. TCRdb itself ran the reads through MiXCR, one entry per CDR3 protein. Among fewer than 300,000 distinct CDR3 sequences listed, 25% were seen once. The germline CDR1 and CDR2 sequences are PRHDT and FYEKMQ (reference sequence). This CDR3 is built from 15 residues. Germline trimming cut 5 bases from V and 4 bases from J; bases unmatched to any gene: 3. V usage is TRBV13 and J usage is TRBJ2-2, with TRBD1 matching over 11 bases. Sequencing was done on a sample of PBMCs. This TCR was recovered from a human donor in good health (CMV status not recorded). Some clones in this sample may be carry-over from other donors' samples. CDR3 coding DNA: TGTGCCAGCAGCCCGGGACAGGGGGTCACCGGGGAGCTGTTTTTT. This translates into CASSPGQGVTGELFF.